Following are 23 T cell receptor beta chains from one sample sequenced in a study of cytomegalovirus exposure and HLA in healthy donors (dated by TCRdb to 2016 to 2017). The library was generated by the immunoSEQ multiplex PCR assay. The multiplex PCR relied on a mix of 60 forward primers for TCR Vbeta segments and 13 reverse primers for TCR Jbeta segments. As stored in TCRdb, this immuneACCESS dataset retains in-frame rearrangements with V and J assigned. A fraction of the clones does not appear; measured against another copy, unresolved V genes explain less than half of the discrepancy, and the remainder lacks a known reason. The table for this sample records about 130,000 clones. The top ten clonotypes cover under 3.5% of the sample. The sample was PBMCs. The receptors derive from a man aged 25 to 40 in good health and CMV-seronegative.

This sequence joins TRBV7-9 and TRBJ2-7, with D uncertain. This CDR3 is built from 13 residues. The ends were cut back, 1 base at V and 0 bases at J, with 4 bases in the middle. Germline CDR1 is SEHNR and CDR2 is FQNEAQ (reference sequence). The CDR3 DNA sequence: TGTGCCAGCAGCTTAGTTAACTCCTACGAGCAGTACTTC. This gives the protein CASSLVNSYEQYF. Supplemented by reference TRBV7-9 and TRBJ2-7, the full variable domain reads DTGVSQNPRHKITKRGQNVTFRCDPISEHNRLYWYRQTLGQGPEFLTYFQNEAQLEKSRLLSDRFSAERPKGSFSTLEIQRTEQGDSAMYLCASSLVNSYEQYFGPGTRLTVT.

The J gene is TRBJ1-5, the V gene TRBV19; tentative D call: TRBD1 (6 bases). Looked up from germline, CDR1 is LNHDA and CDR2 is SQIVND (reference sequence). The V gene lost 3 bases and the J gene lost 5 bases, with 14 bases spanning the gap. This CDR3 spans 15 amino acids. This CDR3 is CASSIGRGRDQPQHF. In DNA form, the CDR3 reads TGTGCCAGTAGTATCGGGCGGGGGCGGGATCAGCCCCAGCATTTT.

In DNA, the CDR3 is TGTGCCAGCAGCTACCAAAAAAGCGGGAGCTCCTACAATGAGCAGTTCTTC. Its translation is CASSYQKSGSSYNEQFF. V is TRBV13 and J is TRBJ2-1; 8 bases are shared with TRBD2. Germline loops: CDR1 PRHDT, CDR2 FYEKMQ (reference sequence). CDR3 length: 17 residues. V lost 4 bases to trimming and J lost 0 bases; unmatched junction nucleotides: 8.

The CDR3: CASSLGGQGQETQYF. The CDR3 DNA is TGTGCCAGCAGCCTAGGAGGACAGGGCCAAGAGACCCAGTACTTC. This chain links TRBV14 with TRBJ2-5, with 8 bases identical to TRBD1. The CDR3 is 15 residues long. The germline CDR1 and CDR2 sequences are SGHDN and FVKESK. The trim removed 4 bases at V and 1 base at J, leaving 5 bases unmatched.

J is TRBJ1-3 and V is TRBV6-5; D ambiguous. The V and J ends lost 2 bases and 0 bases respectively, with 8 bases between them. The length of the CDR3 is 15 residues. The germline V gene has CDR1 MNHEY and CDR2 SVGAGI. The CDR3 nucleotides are TGTGCCAGCAGTTACAGATGGAGCTCTGGAAACACCATATATTTT. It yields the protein CASSYRWSSGNTIYF.

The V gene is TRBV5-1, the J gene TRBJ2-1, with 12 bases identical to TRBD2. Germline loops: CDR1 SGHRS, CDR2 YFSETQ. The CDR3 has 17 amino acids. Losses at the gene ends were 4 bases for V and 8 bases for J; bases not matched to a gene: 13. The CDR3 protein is CASSESPSGRGVYEQFF. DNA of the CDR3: TGCGCCAGCAGCGAATCTCCTAGCGGGAGGGGAGTGTATGAGCAGTTCTTC.

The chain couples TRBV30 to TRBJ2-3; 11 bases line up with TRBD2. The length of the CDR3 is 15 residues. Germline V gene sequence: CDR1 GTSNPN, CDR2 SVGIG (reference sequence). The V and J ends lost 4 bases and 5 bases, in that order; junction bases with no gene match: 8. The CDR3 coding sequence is TGTGCCTGGACCCAGGGACTAGCGGCCCGAGATACGCAGTATTTT. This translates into CAWTQGLAARDTQYF.

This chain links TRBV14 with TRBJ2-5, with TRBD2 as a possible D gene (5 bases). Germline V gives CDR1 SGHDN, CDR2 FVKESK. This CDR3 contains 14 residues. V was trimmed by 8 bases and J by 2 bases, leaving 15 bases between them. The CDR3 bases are TGTGCCAGCCGTAAATTCGGGATGCAAGAGACCCAGTACTTC. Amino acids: CASRKFGMQETQYF. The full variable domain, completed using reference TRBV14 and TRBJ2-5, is EAGVTQFPSHSVIEKGQTVTLRCDPISGHDNLYWYRRVMGKEIKFLLHFVKESKQDESGMPNNRFLAERTGGTYSTLKVQPAELEDSGVYFCASRKFGMQETQYFGPGTRLLVL.

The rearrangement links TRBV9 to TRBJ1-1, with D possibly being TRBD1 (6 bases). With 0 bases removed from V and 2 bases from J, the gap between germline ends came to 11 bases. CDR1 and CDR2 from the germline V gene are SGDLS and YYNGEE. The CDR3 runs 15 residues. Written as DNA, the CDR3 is TGTGCCAGCAGCGTAGACCAGGGGAGTAACACTGAAGCTTTCTTT. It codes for CASSVDQGSNTEAFF.

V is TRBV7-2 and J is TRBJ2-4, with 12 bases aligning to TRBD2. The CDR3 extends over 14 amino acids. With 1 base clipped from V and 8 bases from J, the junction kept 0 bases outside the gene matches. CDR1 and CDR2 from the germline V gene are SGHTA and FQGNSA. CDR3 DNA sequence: TGTGCCAGCAGCTTAGGGACTAGCGGGGACATTCAGTACTTC. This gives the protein CASSLGTSGDIQYF.

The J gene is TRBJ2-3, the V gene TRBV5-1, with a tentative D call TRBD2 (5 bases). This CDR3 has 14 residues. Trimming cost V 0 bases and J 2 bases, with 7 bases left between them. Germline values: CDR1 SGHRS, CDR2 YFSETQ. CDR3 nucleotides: TGCGCCAGCAGCTTGGGACTAAACACAGATACGCAGTATTTT. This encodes CASSLGLNTDTQYF.

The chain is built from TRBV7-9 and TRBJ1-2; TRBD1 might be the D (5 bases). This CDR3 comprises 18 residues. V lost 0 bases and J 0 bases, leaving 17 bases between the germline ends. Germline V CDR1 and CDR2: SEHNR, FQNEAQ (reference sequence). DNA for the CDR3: TGTGCCAGCAGCTTAGCCGGCAGGGTGGGGTCGGCTAACTATGGCTACACCTTC. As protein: CASSLAGRVGSANYGYTF.

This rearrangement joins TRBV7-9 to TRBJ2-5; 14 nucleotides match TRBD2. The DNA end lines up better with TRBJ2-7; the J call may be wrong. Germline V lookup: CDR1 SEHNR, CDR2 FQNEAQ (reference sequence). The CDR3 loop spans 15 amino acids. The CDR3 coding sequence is TGTGCCAGCAGCTTGACTAGCGGGAGGGCCGGCGAGCAGTACTTC. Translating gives CASSLTSGRAGEQYF.

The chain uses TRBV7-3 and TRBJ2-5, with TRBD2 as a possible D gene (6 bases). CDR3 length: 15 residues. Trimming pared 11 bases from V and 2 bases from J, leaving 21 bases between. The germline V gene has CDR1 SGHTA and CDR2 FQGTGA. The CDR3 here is CAEQFGGDPQETQYF. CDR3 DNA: TGTGCCGAACAGTTCGGGGGAGACCCACAAGAGACCCAGTACTTC.

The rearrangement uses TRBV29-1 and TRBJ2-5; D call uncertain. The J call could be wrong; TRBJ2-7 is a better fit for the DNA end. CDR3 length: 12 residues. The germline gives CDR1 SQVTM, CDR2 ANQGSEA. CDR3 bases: TGCAGCGTGGCGGAGCTGTCCTACGAGCAGTACTTC. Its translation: CSVAELSYEQYF.

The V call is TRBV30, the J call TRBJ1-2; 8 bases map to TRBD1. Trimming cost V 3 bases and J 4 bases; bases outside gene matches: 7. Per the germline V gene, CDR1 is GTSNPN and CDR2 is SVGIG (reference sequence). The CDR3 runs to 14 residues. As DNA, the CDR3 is TGTGCCTGGAGAGAGACAGGGGCGGCCTATGGCTACACCTTC. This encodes CAWRETGAAYGYTF.

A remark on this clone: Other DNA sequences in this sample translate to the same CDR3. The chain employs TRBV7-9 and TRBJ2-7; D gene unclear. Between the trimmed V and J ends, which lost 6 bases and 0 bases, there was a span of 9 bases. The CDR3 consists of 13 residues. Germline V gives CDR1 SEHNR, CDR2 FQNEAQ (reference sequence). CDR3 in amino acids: CASSRRSSYEQYF. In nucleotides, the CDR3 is TGTGCCAGCAGTAGACGGAGCTCCTACGAGCAGTACTTC.

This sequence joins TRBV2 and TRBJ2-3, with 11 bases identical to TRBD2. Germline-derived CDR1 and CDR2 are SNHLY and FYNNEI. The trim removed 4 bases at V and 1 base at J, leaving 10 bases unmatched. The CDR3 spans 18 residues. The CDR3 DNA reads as TGTGCCAGCAGTGCGTTAGCGGGAGGGACGGTGGGCACAGATACGCAGTATTTT. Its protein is CASSALAGGTVGTDTQYF.

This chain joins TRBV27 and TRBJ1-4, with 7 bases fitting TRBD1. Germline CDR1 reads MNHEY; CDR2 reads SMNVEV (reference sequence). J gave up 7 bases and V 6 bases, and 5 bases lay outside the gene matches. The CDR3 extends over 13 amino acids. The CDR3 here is CASSLTGVEKLFF. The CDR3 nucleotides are TGTGCCAGCAGCCTTACAGGGGTTGAAAAACTGTTTTTT.

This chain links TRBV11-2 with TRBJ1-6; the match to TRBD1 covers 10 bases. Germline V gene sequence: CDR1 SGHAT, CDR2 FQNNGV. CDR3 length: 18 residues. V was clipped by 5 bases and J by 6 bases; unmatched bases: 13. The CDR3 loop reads CASSPAGSDRGFNSPLHF. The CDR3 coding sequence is TGTGCCAGCAGCCCCGCAGGGTCGGACAGGGGGTTTAATTCACCCCTCCACTTT.

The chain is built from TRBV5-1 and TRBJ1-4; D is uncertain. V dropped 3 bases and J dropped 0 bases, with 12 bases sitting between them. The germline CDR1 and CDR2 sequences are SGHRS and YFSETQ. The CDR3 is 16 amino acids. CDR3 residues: CASSSSVGTTNEKLFF. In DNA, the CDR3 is TGCGCCAGCAGCTCCTCGGTGGGCACAACTAATGAAAAACTGTTTTTT.

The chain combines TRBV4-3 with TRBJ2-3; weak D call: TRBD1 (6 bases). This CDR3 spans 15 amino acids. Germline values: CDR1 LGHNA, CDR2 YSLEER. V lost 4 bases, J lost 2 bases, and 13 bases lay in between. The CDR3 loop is CASSLSTGLTDTQYF. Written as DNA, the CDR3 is TGCGCCAGCAGCCTTAGTACAGGGCTCACAGATACGCAGTATTTT.

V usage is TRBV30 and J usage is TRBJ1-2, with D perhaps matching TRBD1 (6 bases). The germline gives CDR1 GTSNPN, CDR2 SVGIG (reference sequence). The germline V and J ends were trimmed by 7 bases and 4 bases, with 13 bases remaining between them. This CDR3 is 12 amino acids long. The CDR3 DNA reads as TGTGCCTTGACAGGAAGATTCTATGGCTACACCTTC. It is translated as CALTGRFYGYTF.